This T cell receptor beta chain originates from a study of blood T cell repertoires in COVID-19. Study background: The origin of the acute and convalescent COVID-19 samples was the United States, Italy and Spain.

Source study methods: Reference gene primer amplification yielded estimated nucleated cell counts. This table comes from immunoSEQ multiplex PCR, and its TCRdb copy is limited to in-frame clones, with some not included. Clonal size and the V and J genes are those of that table, whereas D and trimming came from the DNA. The sample carries over 40,000 clones, 91% recorded once. Unmatched junction bases numbered 11, after V lost 6 bases and J lost 6 bases. From germline, CDR1 is SGHAT and CDR2 FQNNGV. This CDR3 comprises 14 residues. Sequences were obtained from peripheral blood. The rearrangement uses TRBV11-2 and TRBJ2-7; 7 bases are a match to TRBD1. The TCR was taken from a man aged 65 to 79 with active COVID-19. The CDR3 here is CASRRQGVSSEQYF. In DNA form, the CDR3 reads TGTGCCAGCAGACGACAGGGAGTATCTAGCGAGCAGTACTTC.